The 9 T cell receptor beta chains below come from one sample, sequenced in a study of blood T cell repertoires in COVID-19. Using immunoSEQ multiplex PCR, the repertoire was profiled, and TCRdb retains in-frame clones only, with some absent. The sample lists around 300,000 clones, about four fifths seen once, with roughly a tenth in the top ten. The specimen sequenced was peripheral blood. The receptors come from a woman aged 45 to 65 who had recovered from COVID-19.

The chain has TRBV19 and TRBJ2-7; 13 bases line up with TRBD2. After removal of 5 bases from V and 5 bases from J, the junction contained 9 bases not matched to a gene. The CDR3 loop spans 16 amino acids. Germline V lookup: CDR1 LNHDA, CDR2 SQIVND (reference sequence). The chain's CDR3 is CASSLYGTSGTNEQYF. In DNA form, the CDR3 reads TGTGCCAGTAGTCTTTACGGGACTAGCGGGACCAACGAGCAGTACTTC. The complete variable domain, with remaining parts taken from reference TRBV19 and TRBJ2-7, reads DGGITQSPKYLFRKEGQNVTLSCEQNLNHDAMYWYRQDPGQGLRLIYYSQIVNDFQKGDIAEGYSVSREKKESFPLTVTSAQKNPTAFYLCASSLYGTSGTNEQYFGPGTRLTVT.

The genes are TRBV4-1 and TRBJ2-3; 7 bases fit TRBD2. The ends lost 1 base at V and 5 bases at J; junction bases unmatched: 3. The CDR3 length is 14 residues. Germline loops: CDR1 MGHRA, CDR2 YSYEKL. The CDR3: CASSQVTSEDTQYF. Here the CDR3 DNA reads TGCGCCAGCAGCCAAGTAACTAGCGAAGATACGCAGTATTTT.

The chain joins TRBV6-5 to TRBJ2-3, with a tentative D call TRBD1 (6 bases). This CDR3 has 15 residues. From germline, CDR1 is MNHEY and CDR2 SVGAGI. V was trimmed by 0 bases and J by 2 bases, leaving 9 bases between them. CDR3 sequence: CASSYSQGHTDTQYF. The CDR3 bases are TGTGCCAGCAGTTACTCGCAGGGACACACAGATACGCAGTATTTT.

The chain recombines TRBV7-2 with TRBJ2-7; 11 nucleotides line up with TRBD2. This CDR3 has 15 residues. The germline gives CDR1 SGHTA, CDR2 FQGNSA. Trimming cost V 1 base and J 5 bases; bases outside gene matches: 4. This CDR3 is CASSLEASGRNEQYF. The DNA for the CDR3 is TGTGCCAGCAGCTTAGAGGCTAGCGGGAGGAACGAGCAGTACTTC.

The CDR3 region is CASSLDRGTYEQYF. The CDR3 nucleotides read TGTGCCAGCAGCTTAGACAGGGGGACTTATGAGCAGTACTTC. This rearrangement joins TRBV11-2 to TRBJ2-7; the D gene is possibly TRBD1 (7 bases). Trimming left V 0 bases short and J 7 bases short, with 13 bases between. CDR1 and CDR2 (germline): SGHAT, FQNNGV. The CDR3 spans 14 residues.

This sequence joins TRBV27 and TRBJ1-2; a weak D match, TRBD1 (6 bases). The CDR3 loop spans 12 amino acids. CDR1 is MNHEY and CDR2 is SMNVEV in the germline V gene (reference sequence). Trimming cost V 6 bases and J 8 bases, with 13 bases left between them. The CDR3, as DNA: TGTGCCAGCAGCTTGGGGGGGCGCGGCTACACCTTC. Translated, it gives CASSLGGRGYTF.

This chain joins TRBV9 and TRBJ2-1, with 8 bases identical to TRBD2. V lost 5 bases to trimming and J lost 3 bases; unmatched junction nucleotides: 10. Looked up from germline, CDR1 is SGDLS and CDR2 is YYNGEE. The length of the CDR3 is 16 residues. The CDR3 region has the DNA TGTGCCAGCAGTGCCCGGGGGGGGCAAAACTACAATGAGCAGTTCTTC. It encodes CASSARGGQNYNEQFF.

V usage is TRBV4-3 and J usage is TRBJ2-3, with a tentative D call TRBD1 (5 bases). Germline V gene sequence: CDR1 LGHNA, CDR2 YSLEER. Trimming removed 4 bases at V and 7 bases at J, with 18 bases between. CDR3 size: 15 residues. The CDR3 region has the DNA TGCGCCAGCAGCCGAGATCAGGGCTGGGGATATACGCAGTATTTT. It specifies CASSRDQGWGYTQYF.

The V call is TRBV5-4, the J call TRBJ2-5; D gene ambiguous. V lost 1 base, J lost 4 bases, and 8 bases lay in between. The germline V gene has CDR1 SGHNT and CDR2 YYREEE (reference sequence). This CDR3 has 13 amino acids. The CDR3 loop reads CASSLLTIETQYF. Here the CDR3 DNA reads TGTGCCAGCAGCTTGCTCACTATAGAGACCCAGTACTTC.